This T cell receptor beta chain was identified during a study of blood T cell repertoires in COVID-19. About the study: Acute and convalescent COVID-19 specimens originated in the United States, Italy and Spain.

Authors' data handling: The assay estimated nucleated cells by amplifying reference gene primers. TCRdb's copy holds only in-frame clones and misses some; the assay was immunoSEQ multiplex PCR. V and J calls plus clone size are reproduced from that table; the DNA served to infer D and trimming. The table includes approximately 22,000 clones, approximately 80% detected once. CDR1 is SNHLY and CDR2 is FYNNEI in the germline V gene. V was clipped by 8 bases and J by 6 bases; unmatched bases: 10. There are 14 residues in the CDR3. The origin of this receptor is a man aged 80 or over with active or convalescent COVID-19. The chain uses TRBV2 and TRBJ1-1; TRBD1 matches at 9 bases. The specimen was peripheral blood. CDR3 sequence (DNA): TGTGCCAGCGAAACCGACAGGGGGAGGTCTGAAGCTTTCTTT. Amino acid sequence: CASETDRGRSEAFF.